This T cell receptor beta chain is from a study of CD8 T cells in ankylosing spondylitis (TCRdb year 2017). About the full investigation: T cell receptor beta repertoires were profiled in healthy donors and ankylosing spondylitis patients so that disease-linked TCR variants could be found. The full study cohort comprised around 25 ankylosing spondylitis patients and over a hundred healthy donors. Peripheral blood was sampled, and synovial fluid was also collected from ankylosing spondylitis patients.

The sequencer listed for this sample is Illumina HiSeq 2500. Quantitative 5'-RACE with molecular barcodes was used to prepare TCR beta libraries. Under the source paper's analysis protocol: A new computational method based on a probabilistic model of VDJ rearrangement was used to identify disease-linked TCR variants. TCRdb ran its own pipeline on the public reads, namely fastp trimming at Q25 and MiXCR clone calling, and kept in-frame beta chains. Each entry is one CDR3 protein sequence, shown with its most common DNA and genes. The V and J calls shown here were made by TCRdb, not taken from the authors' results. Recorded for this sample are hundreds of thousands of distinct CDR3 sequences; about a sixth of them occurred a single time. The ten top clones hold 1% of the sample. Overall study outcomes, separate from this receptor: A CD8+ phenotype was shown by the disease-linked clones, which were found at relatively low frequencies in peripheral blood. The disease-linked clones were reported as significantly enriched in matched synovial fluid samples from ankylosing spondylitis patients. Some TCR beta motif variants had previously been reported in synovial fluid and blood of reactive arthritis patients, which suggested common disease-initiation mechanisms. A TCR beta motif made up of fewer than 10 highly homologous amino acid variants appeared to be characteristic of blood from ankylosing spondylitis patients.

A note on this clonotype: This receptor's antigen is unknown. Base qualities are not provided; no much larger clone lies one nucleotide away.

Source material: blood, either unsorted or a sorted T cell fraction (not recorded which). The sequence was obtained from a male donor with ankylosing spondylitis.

CDR3 sequence: CSVQASYEQYF. The DNA sequence follows: TGCAGCGTTCAAGCCTCCTACGAGCAGTACTTC. Here the chain combines TRBV29-1 and TRBJ2-7; the D segment cannot be called with confidence. V is cut by 5 bases and J by 0 bases, and the space between the germline ends is 5 bases. The germline V gene specifies SQVTM as CDR1 and ANQGSEA as CDR2. The CDR3 covers 11 residues, taking in both the cysteine and the phenylalanine. The only DNA kept is the CDR3, 33 bases in frame from the first base.